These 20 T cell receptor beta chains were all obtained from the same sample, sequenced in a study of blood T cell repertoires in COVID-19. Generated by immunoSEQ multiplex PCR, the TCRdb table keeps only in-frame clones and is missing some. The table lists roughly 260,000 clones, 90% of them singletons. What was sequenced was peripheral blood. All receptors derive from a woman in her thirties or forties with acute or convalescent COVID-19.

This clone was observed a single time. For the CDR3, the DNA is TGCGCCAGCAGCCAGGTCCGACAGGGGAATCAGCCCCAGCATTTT. Its protein product is CASSQVRQGNQPQHF. The V call is TRBV4-1, the J call TRBJ1-5; 8 nucleotides match TRBD1. Germline V gives CDR1 MGHRA, CDR2 YSYEKL. V shed 3 bases, J shed 4 bases, and the junction held 5 bases outside the gene matches. The CDR3 contains 15 residues.

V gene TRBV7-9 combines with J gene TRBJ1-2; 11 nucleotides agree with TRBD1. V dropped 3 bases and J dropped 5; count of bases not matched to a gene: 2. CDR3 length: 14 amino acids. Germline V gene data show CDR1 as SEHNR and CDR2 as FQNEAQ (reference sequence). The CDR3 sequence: CASSFGTGGYGYTF. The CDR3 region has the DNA TGTGCCAGCAGCTTCGGGACAGGGGGTTATGGCTACACCTTC.

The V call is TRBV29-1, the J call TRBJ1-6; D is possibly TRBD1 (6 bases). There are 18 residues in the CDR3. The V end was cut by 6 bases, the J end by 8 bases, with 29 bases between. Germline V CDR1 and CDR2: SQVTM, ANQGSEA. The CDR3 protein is CSVHSTSGVIRKYSPLHF. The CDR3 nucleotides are TGCAGCGTCCACAGTACCTCAGGGGTGATTAGGAAATATTCACCCCTCCACTTT.

As DNA, the CDR3 is TGTGCCAGCAGCACGGCGGGGGTAGGGGGAAACACCATATATTTT. Residues: CASSTAGVGGNTIYF. The V gene is TRBV13, the J gene TRBJ1-3; weak D call: TRBD1 (5 bases). This CDR3 region has 15 residues. CDR1 is PRHDT and CDR2 is FYEKMQ in the germline V gene (reference sequence). The V and J ends lost 5 bases and 4 bases respectively, with 15 bases between them.

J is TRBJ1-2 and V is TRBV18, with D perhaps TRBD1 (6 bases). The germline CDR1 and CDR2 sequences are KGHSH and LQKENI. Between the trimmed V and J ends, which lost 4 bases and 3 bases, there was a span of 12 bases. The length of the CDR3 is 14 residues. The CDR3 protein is CASSLTRQDYGYTF. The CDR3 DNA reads TGTGCCAGCTCACTTACACGACAGGACTATGGCTACACCTTC.

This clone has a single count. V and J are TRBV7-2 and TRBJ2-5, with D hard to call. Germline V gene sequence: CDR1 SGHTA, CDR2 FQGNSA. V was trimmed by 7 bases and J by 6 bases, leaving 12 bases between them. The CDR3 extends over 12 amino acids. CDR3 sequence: CASTSVYQTQYF. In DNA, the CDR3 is TGTGCCAGCACCTCAGTGTACCAGACCCAGTACTTC.

CDR3 amino acids: CASSSGQGANGYTF. In nucleotides, the CDR3 is TGCGCCAGCAGCTCTGGACAGGGGGCTAATGGCTACACCTTC. The chain combines TRBV5-1 with TRBJ1-2; 11 bases line up with TRBD1. The V segment lost 3 bases and the J segment 6 bases; nucleotides outside the gene matches: 4. Germline V gene lookup returns CDR1 SGHRS and CDR2 YFSETQ. The CDR3 runs 14 residues.

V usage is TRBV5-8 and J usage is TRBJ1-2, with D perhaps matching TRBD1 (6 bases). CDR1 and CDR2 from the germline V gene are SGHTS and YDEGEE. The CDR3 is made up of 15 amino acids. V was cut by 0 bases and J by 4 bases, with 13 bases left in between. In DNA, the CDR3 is TGTGCCAGCAGCTTGGAGGACAGTGTTTTCTATGGCTACACCTTC. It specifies CASSLEDSVFYGYTF.

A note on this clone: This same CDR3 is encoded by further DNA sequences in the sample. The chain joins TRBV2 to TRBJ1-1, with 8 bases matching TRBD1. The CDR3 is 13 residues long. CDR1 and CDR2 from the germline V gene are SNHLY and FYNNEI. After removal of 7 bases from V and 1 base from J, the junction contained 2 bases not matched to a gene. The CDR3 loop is CASIGQGNTEAFF. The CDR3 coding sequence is TGTGCCAGCATTGGACAGGGGAACACTGAAGCTTTCTTT.

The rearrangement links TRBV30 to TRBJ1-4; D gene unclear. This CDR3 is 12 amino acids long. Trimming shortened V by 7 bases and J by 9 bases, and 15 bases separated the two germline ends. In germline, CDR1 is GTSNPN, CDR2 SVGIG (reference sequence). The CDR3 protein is CASGGVGKKLFF. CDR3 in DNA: TGTGCCTCCGGCGGGGTAGGGAAAAAACTGTTTTTT.

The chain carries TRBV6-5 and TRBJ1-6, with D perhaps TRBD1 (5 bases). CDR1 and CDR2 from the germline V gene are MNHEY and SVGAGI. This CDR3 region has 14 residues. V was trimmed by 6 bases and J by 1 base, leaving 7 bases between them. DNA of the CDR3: TGTGCCAGCAGGGGGGGGTCCTATAATTCACCCCTCCACTTT. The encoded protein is CASRGGSYNSPLHF.

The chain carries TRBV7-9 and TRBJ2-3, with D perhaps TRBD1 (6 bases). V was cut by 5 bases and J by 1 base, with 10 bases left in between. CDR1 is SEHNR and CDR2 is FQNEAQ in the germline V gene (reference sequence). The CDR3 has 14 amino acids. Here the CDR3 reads CASSQDSRTDTQYF. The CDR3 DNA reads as TGTGCCAGCAGCCAGGACAGTCGCACAGATACGCAGTATTTT.

The CDR3, as DNA: TGTGCCAGCAGCGTAGCGAGGGGGCCGGGTGAAAAACTGTTTTTT. It encodes CASSVARGPGEKLFF. The rearrangement uses TRBV9 and TRBJ1-4; the match to TRBD1 covers 7 bases. The CDR3 runs to 15 residues. Germline V gene sequence: CDR1 SGDLS, CDR2 YYNGEE. V shed 0 bases, J shed 7 bases, and the junction held 6 bases outside the gene matches.

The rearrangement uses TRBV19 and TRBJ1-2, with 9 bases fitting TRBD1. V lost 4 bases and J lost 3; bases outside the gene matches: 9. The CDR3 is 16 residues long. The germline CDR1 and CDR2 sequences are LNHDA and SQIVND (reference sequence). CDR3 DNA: TGTGCCAGTAGTAGGGCGGACAGGGGAGTTGACTATGGCTACACCTTC. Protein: CASSRADRGVDYGYTF.

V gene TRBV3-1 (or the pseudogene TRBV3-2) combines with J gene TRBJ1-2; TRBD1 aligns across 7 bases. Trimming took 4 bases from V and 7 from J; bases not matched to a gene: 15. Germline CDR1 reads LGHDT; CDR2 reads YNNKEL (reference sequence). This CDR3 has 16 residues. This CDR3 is CASSRFTPGQTAGYTF. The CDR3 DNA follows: TGTGCCAGCAGCCGATTCACACCGGGACAGACAGCTGGCTACACCTTC.

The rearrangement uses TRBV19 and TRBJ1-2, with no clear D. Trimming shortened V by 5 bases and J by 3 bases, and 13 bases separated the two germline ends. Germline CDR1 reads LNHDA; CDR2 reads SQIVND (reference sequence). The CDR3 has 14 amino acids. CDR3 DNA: TGTGCCAGTAGTCCGAGCGGGAGGGACTATGGCTACACCTTC. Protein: CASSPSGRDYGYTF. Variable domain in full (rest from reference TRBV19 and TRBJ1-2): DGGITQSPKYLFRKEGQNVTLSCEQNLNHDAMYWYRQDPGQGLRLIYYSQIVNDFQKGDIAEGYSVSREKKESFPLTVTSAQKNPTAFYLCASSPSGRDYGYTFGSGTRLTVV.

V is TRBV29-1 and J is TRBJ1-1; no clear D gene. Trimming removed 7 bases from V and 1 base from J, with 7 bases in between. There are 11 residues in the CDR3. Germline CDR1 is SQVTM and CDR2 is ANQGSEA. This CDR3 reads CSGAQNTEAFF. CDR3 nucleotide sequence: TGCAGCGGCGCTCAGAACACTGAAGCTTTCTTT.

DNA for the CDR3: TGTGCCAGCAGCCACTACACAGATACGCAGTATTTT. Amino acid sequence: CASSHYTDTQYF. The rearrangement joins TRBV7-9 to TRBJ2-3; no reliable D call. The germline V gene encodes CDR1 SEHNR and CDR2 FQNEAQ (reference sequence). The CDR3 consists of 12 residues. The ends were cut back, 5 bases at V and 2 bases at J, with 5 bases in the middle. Based on the CDR3 plus reference TRBV7-9 and TRBJ2-3, the full variable domain is DTGVSQNPRHKITKRGQNVTFRCDPISEHNRLYWYRQTLGQGPEFLTYFQNEAQLEKSRLLSDRFSAERPKGSFSTLEIQRTEQGDSAMYLCASSHYTDTQYFGPGTRLTVL.

CDR3 DNA: TGTGCCAGCAGCCCGGGACAGGGGGCTCTAGCTTTCTTT. Translating it yields CASSPGQGALAFF. The chain couples TRBV5-4 to TRBJ1-1; 12 bases line up with TRBD1. The CDR3 totals 13 residues. Germline V lookup: CDR1 SGHNT, CDR2 YYREEE (reference sequence). With 4 bases clipped from V and 10 bases from J, the junction kept 5 bases outside the gene matches. The variable domain in full, with the rest retrieved from reference TRBV5-4 and TRBJ1-1, is ETGVTQSPTHLIKTRGQQVTLRCSSQSGHNTVSWYQQALGQGPQFIFQYYREEENGRGNFPPRFSGLQFPNYSSELNVNALELDDSALYLCASSPGQGALAFFGQGTRLTVV.

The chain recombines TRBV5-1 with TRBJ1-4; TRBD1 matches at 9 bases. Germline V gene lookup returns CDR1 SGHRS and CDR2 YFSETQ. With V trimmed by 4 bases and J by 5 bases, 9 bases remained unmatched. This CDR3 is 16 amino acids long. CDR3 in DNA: TGCGCCAGCAGCGTGGACAGGGGTTCGGGGAATGAAAAACTGTTTTTT. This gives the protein CASSVDRGSGNEKLFF. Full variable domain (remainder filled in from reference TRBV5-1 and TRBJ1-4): KAGVTQTPRYLIKTRGQQVTLSCSPISGHRSVSWYQQTPGQGLQFLFEYFSETQRNKGNFPGRFSGRQFSNSRSEMNVSTLELGDSALYLCASSVDRGSGNEKLFFGSGTQLSVL.